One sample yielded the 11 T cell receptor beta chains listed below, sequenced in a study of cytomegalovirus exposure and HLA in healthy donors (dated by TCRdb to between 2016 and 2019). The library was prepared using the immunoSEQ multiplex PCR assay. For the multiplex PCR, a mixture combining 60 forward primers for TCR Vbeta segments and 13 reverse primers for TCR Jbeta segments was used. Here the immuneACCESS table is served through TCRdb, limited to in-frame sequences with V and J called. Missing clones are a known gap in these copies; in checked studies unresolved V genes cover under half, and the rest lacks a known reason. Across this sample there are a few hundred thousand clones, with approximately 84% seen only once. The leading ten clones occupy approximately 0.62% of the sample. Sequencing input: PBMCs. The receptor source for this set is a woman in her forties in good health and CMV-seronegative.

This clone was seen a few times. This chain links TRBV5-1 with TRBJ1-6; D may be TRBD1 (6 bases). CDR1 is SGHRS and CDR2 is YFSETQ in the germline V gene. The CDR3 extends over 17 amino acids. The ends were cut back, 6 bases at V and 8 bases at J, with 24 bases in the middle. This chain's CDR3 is CASNQKQGMSEDSPLHF. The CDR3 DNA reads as TGCGCCAGCAACCAGAAACAGGGCATGTCTGAGGATTCACCCCTCCACTTT.

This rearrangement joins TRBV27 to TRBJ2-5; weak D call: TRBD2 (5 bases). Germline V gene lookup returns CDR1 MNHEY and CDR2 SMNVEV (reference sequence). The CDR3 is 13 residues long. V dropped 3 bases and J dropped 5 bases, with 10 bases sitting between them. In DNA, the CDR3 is TGTGCCAGCAGTTTCAGAGGGCTCGAGACCCAGTACTTC. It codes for CASSFRGLETQYF.

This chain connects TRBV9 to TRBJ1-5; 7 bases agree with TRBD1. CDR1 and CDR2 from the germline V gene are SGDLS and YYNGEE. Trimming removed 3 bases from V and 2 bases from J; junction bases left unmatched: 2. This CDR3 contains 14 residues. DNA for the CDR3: TGTGCCAGCAGCGGGGGGACAGGCAATCAGCCCCAGCATTTT. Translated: CASSGGTGNQPQHF. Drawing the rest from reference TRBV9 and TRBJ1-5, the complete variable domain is DSGVTQTPKHLITATGQRVTLRCSPRSGDLSVYWYQQSLDQGLQFLIQYYNGEERAKGNILERFSAQQFPDLHSELNLSSLELGDSALYFCASSGGTGNQPQHFGDGTRLSIL.

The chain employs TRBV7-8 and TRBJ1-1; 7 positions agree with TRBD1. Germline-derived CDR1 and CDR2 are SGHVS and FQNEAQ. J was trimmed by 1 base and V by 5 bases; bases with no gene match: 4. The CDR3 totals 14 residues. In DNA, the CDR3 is TGTGCCAGCAGCCCTGGGACAGCGAACACTGAAGCTTTCTTT. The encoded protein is CASSPGTANTEAFF.

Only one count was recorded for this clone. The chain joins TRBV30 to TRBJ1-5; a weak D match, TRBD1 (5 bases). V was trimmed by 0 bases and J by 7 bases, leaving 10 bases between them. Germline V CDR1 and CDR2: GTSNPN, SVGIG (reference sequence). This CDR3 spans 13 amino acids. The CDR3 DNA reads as TGTGCCTGGAGTGTGGGGCACCGGCAGCCCCAGCATTTT. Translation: CAWSVGHRQPQHF.

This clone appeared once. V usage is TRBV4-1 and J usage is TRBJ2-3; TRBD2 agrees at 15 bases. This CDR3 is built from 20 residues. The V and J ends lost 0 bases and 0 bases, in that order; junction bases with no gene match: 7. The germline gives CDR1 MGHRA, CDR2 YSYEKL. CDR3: CASSQDRGTSGGTSTDTQYF. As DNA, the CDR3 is TGCGCCAGCAGCCAAGATCGGGGGACTAGCGGGGGGACTAGCACAGATACGCAGTATTTT.

Written as DNA, the CDR3 is TGTGCCAGTAGTATAGATCAGGGGGCGGGGAAGCTGTTTTTT. Translated: CASSIDQGAGKLFF. V is TRBV19 and J is TRBJ2-2, with TRBD1 matching 8 bases. Germline loops: CDR1 LNHDA, CDR2 SQIVND (reference sequence). CDR3 length: 14 residues. V dropped 0 bases and J dropped 12; count of bases not matched to a gene: 6. The full variable domain, completed using reference TRBV19 and TRBJ2-2, is DGGITQSPKYLFRKEGQNVTLSCEQNLNHDAMYWYRQDPGQGLRLIYYSQIVNDFQKGDIAEGYSVSREKKESFPLTVTSAQKNPTAFYLCASSIDQGAGKLFFGEGSRLTVL.

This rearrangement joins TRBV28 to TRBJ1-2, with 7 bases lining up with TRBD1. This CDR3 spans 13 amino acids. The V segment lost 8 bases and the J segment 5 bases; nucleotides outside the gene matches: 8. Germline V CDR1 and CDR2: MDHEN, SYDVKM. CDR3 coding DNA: TGTGCCAGCCAAACAGGGGTTGGATATGGCTACACCTTC. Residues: CASQTGVGYGYTF.

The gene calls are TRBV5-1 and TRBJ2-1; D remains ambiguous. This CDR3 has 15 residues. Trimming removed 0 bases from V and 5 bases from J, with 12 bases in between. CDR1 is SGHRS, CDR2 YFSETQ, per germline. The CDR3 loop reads CASSLASITNNEQFF. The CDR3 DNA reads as TGCGCCAGCAGCTTGGCCTCTATAACCAACAATGAGCAGTTCTTC.

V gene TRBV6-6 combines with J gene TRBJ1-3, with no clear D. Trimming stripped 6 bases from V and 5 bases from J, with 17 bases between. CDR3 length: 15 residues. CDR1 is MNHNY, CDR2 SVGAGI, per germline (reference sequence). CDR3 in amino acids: CASSPTWATRNTIYF. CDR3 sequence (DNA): TGTGCCAGCAGCCCCACATGGGCCACCAGAAACACCATATATTTT.

The CDR3 sequence is CASSGPGQSTVALHF. In nucleotides, the CDR3 is TGTGCCAGCAGTGGACCGGGACAGTCCACGGTCGCCCTCCACTTT. The chain employs TRBV6-1 and TRBJ1-6; 7 bases are shared with TRBD1. CDR3 length: 15 amino acids. The germline V gene encodes CDR1 MNHNS and CDR2 SASEGT. V was clipped by 4 bases and J by 14 bases; unmatched bases: 14.